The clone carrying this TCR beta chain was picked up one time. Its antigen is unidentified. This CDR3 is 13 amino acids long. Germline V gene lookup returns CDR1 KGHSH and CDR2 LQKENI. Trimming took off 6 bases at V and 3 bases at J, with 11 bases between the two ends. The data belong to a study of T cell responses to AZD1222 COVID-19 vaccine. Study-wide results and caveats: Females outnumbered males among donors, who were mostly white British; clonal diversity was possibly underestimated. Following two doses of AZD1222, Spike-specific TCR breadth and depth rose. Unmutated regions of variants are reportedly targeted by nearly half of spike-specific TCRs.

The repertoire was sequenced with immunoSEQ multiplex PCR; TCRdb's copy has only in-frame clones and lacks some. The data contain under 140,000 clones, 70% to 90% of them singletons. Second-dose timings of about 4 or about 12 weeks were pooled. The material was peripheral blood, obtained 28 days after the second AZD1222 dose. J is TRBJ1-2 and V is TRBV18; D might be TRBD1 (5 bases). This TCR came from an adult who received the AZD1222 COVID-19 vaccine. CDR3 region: CASSGGVDYGYTF. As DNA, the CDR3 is TGTGCCAGCTCTGGGGGTGTGGACTATGGCTACACCTTC.